The rows below give T cell receptor beta chains drawn from one sample of a study of T-cell reconstitution after alpha-beta-depleted transplantation in children. One entry per CDR3 protein, called by TCRdb with MiXCR from the PCR reads. The sample comprises roughly 120,000 distinct CDR3 sequences, roughly 23% of which are singletons, and more than 9% rests with the top ten. This sample comprised PBMCs, mostly from graft donor cells, obtained 180 days after TCRalphabeta/CD19-depleted stem cell transplant. The receptors stem from a male patient under 10 years old who had a stem cell transplant for chronic granulomatous disease, so the T cells may come from the graft donor. Both conserved end residues are part of each CDR3. A D gene is named only where the DNA matches it firmly. Clone size is shown for a subset of rows, as once, few, many or a class of expanded clone.

clone_size | j_call | d_call | v_call | cdr3_nt | cdr3_aa
NA | TRBJ2-2 | NA | TRBV4-2 | TGTGCCAGCAGCCCCGGGGGTCCCACCGGGGAGCTGTTTTTT | CASSPGGPTGELFF
NA | TRBJ2-1 | NA | TRBV27 | TGTGCCAGCAGTCCCGCGCCGGGTTTGTACAATGAGCAGTTCTTC | CASSPAPGLYNEQFF
many | TRBJ1-3 | NA | TRBV30 | TGTGCCTGGAGCCCCCGAATGTGGGGCAGAAATGGAAACACCATATATTTT | CAWSPRMWGRNGNTIYF
NA | TRBJ2-1 | NA | TRBV5-6 | TGTGCCAGCAGCTTGGGGAACAATGAGCAGTTCTTC | CASSLGNNEQFF
few | TRBJ2-1 | TRBD2 | TRBV9 | TGTGCCAGCAGCGTCAGACGGACGGGAGGAAGCGATGAGCAGTTCTTC | CASSVRRTGGSDEQFF
NA | TRBJ2-3 | TRBD2 | TRBV10-3 | TGTGCCATCAGTGGGACCGAACAGGGACTAGCGAGCACAGATACGCAGTATTTT | CAISGTEQGLASTDTQYF
NA | TRBJ2-4 | NA | TRBV12-3/TRBV12-4 | TGTGCCAGCAGTCACCGCCAGGGGGGGAAAAACATTCAGTACTTC | CASSHRQGGKNIQYF
NA | TRBJ2-5 | NA | TRBV12-3/TRBV12-4 | TGTGCCAGCAGAGACAGGAGTGAAGAGACCCAGTACTTC | CASRDRSEETQYF
many | TRBJ2-1 | NA | TRBV20-1 | TGCAGTGCTAGAGCCGTCTCGGCGGGACAGTTCTTC | CSARAVSAGQFF
few | TRBJ2-2 | TRBD1 | TRBV12-3/TRBV12-4 | TGTGCCAGCAGTGGGGACAGGGGTTCCGGGGAGCTGTTTTTT | CASSGDRGSGELFF
many | TRBJ2-3 | NA | TRBV19 | TGTGCCAGTAGTATGCGGGCGTCAGATACGCAGTATTTT | CASSMRASDTQYF
many | TRBJ2-3 | NA | TRBV20-1 | TGCAGTGCTAGCCACGGATACTCAAGCACAGATACGCAGTATTTT | CSASHGYSSTDTQYF
few | TRBJ1-2 | NA | TRBV3-1 | TGTGCCAGCAGCCAATCCTATGGCTACACCTTC | CASSQSYGYTF
NA | TRBJ2-5 | NA | TRBV12-3/TRBV12-4 | TGTGCCAGCAGACTGACAGGACAAGAGACCCAGTACTTC | CASRLTGQETQYF
many | TRBJ2-3 | NA | TRBV12-3/TRBV12-4 | TGTGCCAGCAGTTCGCAAGCTAGACTTCGGACAGATACGCAGTATTTT | CASSSQARLRTDTQYF
many | TRBJ2-5 | NA | TRBV20-1 | TGCAGTGCTAGAGGGCTAGCGCGAGAGACCCAGTACTTC | CSARGLARETQYF
few | TRBJ2-1 | TRBD1 | TRBV12-3/TRBV12-4 | TGTGCCAGCAGTTTAGGGACAGGGGGCAATGAGCAGTTCTTC | CASSLGTGGNEQFF
many | TRBJ1-2 | NA | TRBV3-1 | TGTGCCAGCAGCCAAGCGATGGGGGACCCGCGGTACTATGGCTACACCTTC | CASSQAMGDPRYYGYTF
NA | TRBJ2-1 | NA | TRBV15 | TGTGCCACCAGCAGAGATAGGGGGAGCGAGCAGTTCTTC | CATSRDRGSEQFF
few | TRBJ2-2 | TRBD1 | TRBV6-5 | TGTGCCAGCAGTTATTCCGGACAGGGCGGCACCGGGGAGCTGTTTTTT | CASSYSGQGGTGELFF
many | TRBJ1-1 | TRBD1 | TRBV4-1 | TGCGCCAGCAGCCAATCGGACAGGATAAACACTGAAGCTTTCTTT | CASSQSDRINTEAFF
few | TRBJ2-7 | TRBD2 | TRBV20-1 | TGCAGTGCCAGTAGGACTAGCGGGGCCTACGAGCAGTACTTC | CSASRTSGAYEQYF